The entry below gives a single TCR beta chain sequence along with its context. These data belong to a study of T cell changes during pregnancy in multiple sclerosis. Measured with immunoSEQ multiplex PCR; TCRdb has only the in-frame clones, and not every one. Found here are over 40,000 clones, about 90% of them singletons; the top ten hold roughly 4.5%. This CDR3 comprises 13 residues. The germline V gene encodes CDR1 MNHNS and CDR2 SASEGT. The V end lost 2 bases, the J end lost 5 bases, and 9 bases lay between the germline ends. This specimen was peripheral blood, taken in the second trimester of pregnancy. The J gene is TRBJ1-1, the V gene TRBV6-1, with D maybe TRBD1 (6 bases). This receptor was identified in a female donor in good health, enrolled as a control in a pregnancy study. CDR3 DNA sequence: TGTGCCAGCAGTGAAAGGGGGGGGACTGAAGCTTTCTTT. Translating gives CASSERGGTEAFF.